A single sample is the source of the 22 T cell receptor beta chains below, sequenced in a study of blood T cell repertoires in COVID-19. TCRdb's copy holds only in-frame clones and misses some; the assay was immunoSEQ multiplex PCR. Here the sample spans approximately 140,000 clones, 87% being singletons. Sequencing input: peripheral blood. Every receptor here comes from a woman in her thirties or forties with acute or convalescent COVID-19.

The chain is built from TRBV6-5 and TRBJ2-1; D is possibly TRBD2 (7 bases). CDR1 is MNHEY and CDR2 is SVGAGI in the germline V gene. The CDR3 extends over 14 amino acids. Trimming took 6 bases from V and 7 from J, leaving 16 bases between them. In DNA form, the CDR3 reads TGTGCCAGCAGCAAACCGGGGGGCCAGAATGAGCAGTTCTTC. Protein product: CASSKPGGQNEQFF.

This rearrangement joins TRBV4-2 to TRBJ2-5, with 10 bases fitting TRBD2. Germline V gene sequence: CDR1 LGHNA, CDR2 YNFKEQ. The CDR3 covers 17 residues. V trimming: 0 bases; J trimming: 3 bases; junction bases outside the gene matches: 7. The CDR3, as DNA: TGTGCCAGCAGCCAAGACCCCCCCACTAGCGGGGAAGAGACCCAGTACTTC. Its protein product is CASSQDPPTSGEETQYF.

This clone appeared once. J is TRBJ1-3 and V is TRBV7-2, with a possible D match to TRBD1 (5 bases). The length of the CDR3 is 12 residues. Germline V gives CDR1 SGHTA, CDR2 FQGNSA. Trimming cost V 1 base and J 7 bases, with 5 bases left between them. CDR3 sequence reads: CASSLDRNTIYF. CDR3 DNA sequence: TGTGCCAGCAGCTTAGACAGGAACACCATATATTTT.

The V gene is TRBV28, the J gene TRBJ2-6, with 8 bases fitting TRBD1. CDR1 is MDHEN and CDR2 is SYDVKM in the germline V gene. V lost 2 bases, J lost 0 bases, and 6 bases stayed unmatched. The CDR3 is 18 amino acids. The CDR3 sequence is CASSLPITGGSGANVLTF. The DNA of the CDR3 is TGTGCCAGCAGTTTACCAATAACAGGGGGCTCTGGGGCCAACGTCCTGACTTTC.

The chain joins TRBV5-1 to TRBJ2-1; 7 bases are a match to TRBD2. The trim removed 1 base at V and 3 bases at J, leaving 1 base unmatched. CDR1 SGHRS and CDR2 YFSETQ come from the germline V gene. The CDR3 runs to 14 residues. CDR3 nucleotides: TGCGCCAGCAGCTTGCGGGGGGACTACAATGAGCAGTTCTTC. It translates to CASSLRGDYNEQFF.

This chain joins TRBV11-1 and TRBJ1-2; D not certain. The CDR3 runs to 12 residues. In germline, CDR1 is SGHAT, CDR2 FQDESV (reference sequence). V gave up 5 bases and J gave up 7 bases, with 11 bases separating them. CDR3: CASSPPVGGYTF. CDR3 nucleotide sequence: TGTGCCAGCAGCCCCCCCGTCGGTGGCTACACCTTC.

V is TRBV6-5 and J is TRBJ1-2; 7 positions agree with TRBD1. Germline CDR1 is MNHEY and CDR2 is SVGAGI. Trimming took 5 bases from V and 4 from J; bases not matched to a gene: 10. The CDR3 runs to 15 residues. In DNA, the CDR3 is TGTGCCAGCAGTAGACCGGACAGGATCTTCTATGGCTACACCTTC. This codes for CASSRPDRIFYGYTF.

The J gene is TRBJ1-4, the V gene TRBV7-8; D might be TRBD1 (6 bases). Germline CDR1 is SGHVS and CDR2 is FQNEAQ. The CDR3 is 17 amino acids. Trimming shortened V by 4 bases and J by 7 bases, and 22 bases separated the two germline ends. As DNA, the CDR3 is TGTGCCAGCAGCTCCGGGGGGTGGACAGTCGGAGGTGAAAAACTGTTTTTT. Its protein product is CASSSGGWTVGGEKLFF.

The chain's CDR3 is CASSPKTREAYSYEQYF. The CDR3 coding sequence is TGCGCCAGCAGCCCTAAAACCCGGGAGGCTTACTCCTACGAGCAGTACTTC. The V and J genes are TRBV4-3 and TRBJ2-7; 7 bases map to TRBD2. CDR3 length: 17 amino acids. The germline V gene encodes CDR1 LGHNA and CDR2 YSLEER. V lost 4 bases to trimming and J lost 0 bases; unmatched junction nucleotides: 12.

This rearrangement joins TRBV18 to TRBJ1-2; TRBD1 aligns across 7 bases. The CDR3 has 13 amino acids. Germline lookup yields CDR1 KGHSH and CDR2 LQKENI. V lost 3 bases to trimming and J lost 5 bases; unmatched junction nucleotides: 3. The CDR3 reads CASSPRDSYGYTF. In DNA form, the CDR3 reads TGTGCCAGCTCACCTCGGGACAGTTATGGCTACACCTTC.

V gene TRBV9 combines with J gene TRBJ2-5; possibly TRBD2 for D (5 bases). CDR1 and CDR2 from the germline V gene are SGDLS and YYNGEE. The CDR3 consists of 16 residues. V shed 0 bases and J shed 2 bases, with 14 bases lying between them. The CDR3 DNA is TGTGCCAGCAGCGTAGCCCTAGAAAGCGGACAAGAGACCCAGTACTTC. Translating gives CASSVALESGQETQYF.

Here the CDR3 reads CASSPWRTGAGELFF. The CDR3, as DNA: TGTGCCAGCAGCCCGTGGAGGACAGGGGCCGGGGAGCTGTTTTTT. The chain uses TRBV9 and TRBJ2-2; 9 bases line up with TRBD1. Germline-derived CDR1 and CDR2 are SGDLS and YYNGEE. CDR3 size: 15 residues. Germline trimming cut 4 bases from V and 6 bases from J; bases unmatched to any gene: 7.

About this clone itself: Other DNA sequences in this sample translate to the same CDR3. The CDR3 region has the DNA TGTGCCTGGAGCCCGGGACAGGGCAATCAGCCCCAGCATTTT. Amino acid sequence: CAWSPGQGNQPQHF. The gene calls are TRBV30 and TRBJ1-5; 8 nucleotides match TRBD1. This CDR3 has 14 residues. Trimming took 3 bases from V and 2 from J; bases not matched to a gene: 3. The germline V gene has CDR1 GTSNPN and CDR2 SVGIG (reference sequence).

The J gene is TRBJ2-7, the V gene TRBV7-9, with D perhaps TRBD2 (5 bases). The CDR3 has 14 amino acids. Germline loops: CDR1 SEHNR, CDR2 FQNEAQ (reference sequence). V was trimmed by 7 bases and J by 0 bases, leaving 13 bases between them. The CDR3 loop is CASTNNGNSYEQYF. The CDR3 DNA sequence: TGTGCCAGCACCAATAACGGGAACTCCTACGAGCAGTACTTC.

The genes are TRBV19 and TRBJ1-5; 8 nucleotides agree with TRBD1. The CDR3 spans 13 residues. The germline V gene has CDR1 LNHDA and CDR2 SQIVND (reference sequence). V lost 5 bases to trimming and J lost 7 bases; unmatched junction nucleotides: 4. The CDR3 sequence: CASSATGEQPQHF. The DNA of the CDR3 is TGTGCCAGTAGTGCGACAGGGGAGCAGCCCCAGCATTTT.

This chain connects TRBV11-1 to TRBJ2-5; 8 positions agree with TRBD1. Germline CDR1 reads SGHAT; CDR2 reads FQDESV (reference sequence). J lost 1 base, V lost 2 bases, and 3 bases had no gene match. The CDR3 length is 15 residues. CDR3 sequence (DNA): TGTGCCAGCAGCTTACGAGGACAGGGCCAAGAGACCCAGTACTTC. Amino acids: CASSLRGQGQETQYF.

The CDR3 DNA sequence: TGTGCCAGCAGCCATCTCGGTAGCGGGGGGGGCTACAATGAGCAGTTCTTC. As protein: CASSHLGSGGGYNEQFF. The J gene is TRBJ2-1, the V gene TRBV14, with 11 bases that match TRBD2. CDR1 SGHDN and CDR2 FVKESK come from the germline V gene. The CDR3 is 17 residues long. V shed 3 bases, J shed 3 bases, and the junction held 7 bases outside the gene matches.

This clone was seen a single time. Relative to the germline gene, one junction end is altered; a read error may explain this. The chain links TRBV10-3 to TRBJ2-1, with TRBD2 matching over 9 bases. Looked up from germline, CDR1 is ENHRY and CDR2 is SYGVKD. The CDR3 extends over 14 amino acids. The CDR3 protein is CAINERGAHNEQFF. The DNA for the CDR3 is TGTGCCATCAATGAGCGGGGGGCTCACAATGAGCAGTTCTTC.

The gene calls are TRBV27 and TRBJ2-2; 11 bases are a match to TRBD2. Germline V gene sequence: CDR1 MNHEY, CDR2 SMNVEV (reference sequence). J lost 1 base, V lost 5 bases, and 12 bases had no gene match. This CDR3 region has 19 residues. CDR3 in DNA: TGTGCCAGCAGTCTTGGACTAGCGGGCCCTTACGGGAACACCGGGGAGCTGTTTTTT. Translated: CASSLGLAGPYGNTGELFF.

CDR3 region: CASSPGTGGDQPQHF. In DNA, the CDR3 is TGTGCCAGCAGCCCCGGGACAGGGGGCGATCAGCCCCAGCATTTT. V gene TRBV7-2 combines with J gene TRBJ1-5; 12 bases map to TRBD1. Germline trimming cut 5 bases from V and 5 bases from J; bases unmatched to any gene: 4. CDR3 length equals 15 residues. The germline V gene encodes CDR1 SGHTA and CDR2 FQGNSA.

The chain has TRBV5-1 and TRBJ1-1; D might be TRBD1 (5 bases). Germline CDR1 is SGHRS and CDR2 is YFSETQ. Trimming took off 0 bases at V and 6 bases at J, with 12 bases between the two ends. This CDR3 has 14 residues. The CDR3 is CASSLEGETSEAFF. The CDR3 DNA reads TGCGCCAGCAGCTTGGAAGGGGAAACTTCTGAAGCTTTCTTT.

This clone showed up just once. The chain recombines TRBV7-3 with TRBJ2-7; possible D gene TRBD1, 6 bases. Germline CDR1 reads SGHTA; CDR2 reads FQGTGA. The CDR3 covers 13 residues. V lost 6 bases, J lost 7 bases, and 16 bases lay in between. CDR3 sequence reads: CASSKWDKREQYF. The CDR3 bases are TGTGCCAGCAGTAAATGGGACAAAAGGGAGCAGTACTTC.